These 31 T cell receptor beta chains were all obtained from the same sample, sequenced in a study of T cell responses to AZD1222 COVID-19 vaccine. The protocol was immunoSEQ multiplex PCR, while the TCRdb copy is restricted to in-frame clones and leaves out a portion. The table lists around 83,000 clones, around 92% of them singletons. Sequencing was performed on peripheral blood, taken on day 0 of AZD1222 vaccination. Receptors were obtained from an adult in good health.

The chain uses TRBV29-1 and TRBJ1-4, with D possibly being TRBD1 (5 bases). V was trimmed by 6 bases and J by 0 bases, leaving 14 bases between them. The V gene's germline CDR1 is SQVTM and CDR2 ANQGSEA. The CDR3 runs 15 residues. The CDR3 sequence is CSVTGASATNEKLFF. The CDR3 DNA reads as TGCAGCGTAACCGGGGCGTCTGCAACTAATGAAAAACTGTTTTTT.

V gene TRBV29-1 combines with J gene TRBJ2-7; no clear D. V lost 0 bases to trimming and J lost 6 bases, with 6 bases between them. The germline gives CDR1 SQVTM, CDR2 ANQGSEA. The CDR3 totals 11 residues. The CDR3 region is CSVEETPEQYF. In DNA form, the CDR3 reads TGCAGCGTTGAAGAAACGCCCGAGCAGTACTTC.

The J gene is TRBJ2-1, the V gene TRBV10-3; a weak D match, TRBD2 (6 bases). V lost 0 bases and J 6 bases, leaving 9 bases between the germline ends. The CDR3 totals 14 residues. The V gene's germline CDR1 is ENHRY and CDR2 SYGVKD. The CDR3 nucleotides are TGTGCCATCAGTGAGTCGACTAGGGGCAATGAGCAGTTCTTC. Translating gives CAISESTRGNEQFF.

This clone came up once. The rearrangement joins TRBV10-1 to TRBJ2-1; D remains ambiguous. The CDR3 spans 14 residues. Trimming shortened V by 3 bases and J by 4 bases, and 10 bases separated the two germline ends. Germline assignment: CDR1 WNHNN and CDR2 SYGVQD (reference sequence). In DNA form, the CDR3 reads TGCGCCAGCAGTGATGACTTAATTTACAATGAGCAGTTCTTC. It encodes CASSDDLIYNEQFF.

The chain couples TRBV27 to TRBJ1-3, with TRBD1 as a possible D gene (5 bases). The CDR3 has 16 residues. V dropped 0 bases and J dropped 0 bases, with 9 bases sitting between them. CDR1 is MNHEY, CDR2 SMNVEV, per germline (reference sequence). The CDR3: CASSLSTGPSGNTIYF. The CDR3 region has the DNA TGTGCCAGCAGTTTATCGACGGGACCCTCTGGAAACACCATATATTTT.

This chain uses TRBV7-9 with TRBJ2-1, with D perhaps matching TRBD1 or TRBD2 (5 bases each). Trimming shortened V by 1 base and J by 7 bases, and 8 bases separated the two germline ends. The germline gives CDR1 SEHNR, CDR2 FQNEAQ (reference sequence). This CDR3 region has 13 residues. The CDR3 here is CASSLVGVNEQFF. The CDR3 DNA is TGTGCCAGCAGCTTAGTGGGGGTGAATGAGCAGTTCTTC.

This clone was counted a single time. The rearrangement uses TRBV18 and TRBJ2-7; 9 positions match TRBD2. This CDR3 contains 16 residues. In germline, CDR1 is KGHSH, CDR2 LQKENI. Trimming cost V 2 bases and J 6 bases; bases outside gene matches: 11. The CDR3, as DNA: TGTGCCAGCTCACCAAATCGGTTAGCGGGAGTTGGCGAGCAGTACTTC. It encodes CASSPNRLAGVGEQYF.

In the case of this clone: A read error is possible here, since a much larger clone lies one base away. The chain employs TRBV28 and TRBJ2-3; 10 positions agree with TRBD1. V gave up 4 bases and J gave up 1 base; unmatched junction bases: 2. This CDR3 has 15 amino acids. Germline V lookup: CDR1 MDHEN, CDR2 SYDVKM. The CDR3 reads CASSYGTGGTDTQYF. For the CDR3, the DNA is TGTGCCAGCAGTTACGGGACAGGGGGCACAGATACGCAGTATTTT.

This clone was observed a single time. The gene calls are TRBV12-2 and TRBJ1-4. TRBV12-2 is a pseudogene locus. The length of the CDR3 is 17 residues. In nucleotides, the CDR3 is TGTGCAAGTCGCTTATTGCGAGAGGCACAAACTAATGAAAAACTGTTTTTT. It encodes CASRLLREAQTNEKLFF.

The chain is built from TRBV7-2 and TRBJ2-7; the match to TRBD1 covers 7 bases. Trimming removed 1 base from V and 2 bases from J; junction bases left unmatched: 5. The CDR3 totals 15 residues. Germline V gene sequence: CDR1 SGHTA, CDR2 FQGNSA. The CDR3 here is CASSLGWTGAYEQYF. CDR3 bases: TGTGCCAGCAGCTTAGGATGGACAGGAGCCTACGAGCAGTACTTC. Using reference TRBV7-2 and TRBJ2-7 for the parts outside the CDR3, the full variable domain is GAGVSQSPSNKVTEKGKDVELRCDPISGHTALYWYRQSLGQGLEFLIYFQGNSAPDKSGLPSDRFSAERTGGSVSTLTIQRTQQEDSAVYLCASSLGWTGAYEQYFGPGTRLTVT.

The V call is TRBV29-1, the J call TRBJ2-3; no definite D call. The CDR3 covers 12 residues. V was clipped by 2 bases and J by 5 bases, with 8 bases between them. The germline CDR1 and CDR2 sequences are SQVTM and ANQGSEA. CDR3 residues: CSVERAGDTQYF. In DNA form, the CDR3 reads TGCAGCGTTGAACGTGCCGGAGATACGCAGTATTTT.

This clone has a single count. V is TRBV5-8 and J is TRBJ2-7; D remains ambiguous. The CDR3 length is 13 residues. In germline, CDR1 is SGHTS, CDR2 YDEGEE. Between the trimmed V and J ends, which lost 1 base and 0 bases, there was a span of 5 bases. The CDR3, as DNA: TGTGCCAGCAGCTTGACCCACTCCTACGAGCAGTACTTC. Translated, it gives CASSLTHSYEQYF.

The gene calls are TRBV19 and TRBJ2-1, with 14 bases that match TRBD2. The CDR3 consists of 17 residues. The germline CDR1 and CDR2 sequences are LNHDA and SQIVND (reference sequence). Losses at the gene ends were 3 bases for V and 2 bases for J; bases not matched to a gene: 3. The CDR3 nucleotides read TGTGCCAGTAGTATCCCGGGACTAGCGGGAGCCTACAATGAGCAGTTCTTC. Translated, it gives CASSIPGLAGAYNEQFF.

This clone was counted a few times. The chain is built from TRBV6-1 and TRBJ1-6; unclear D gene. Per the germline V gene, CDR1 is MNHNS and CDR2 is SASEGT. V was shortened by 2 bases and J by 0 bases, with 14 bases between the two germline ends. This CDR3 has 18 residues. The CDR3 loop reads CASSERIAEGSYNSPLHF. As DNA, the CDR3 is TGTGCCAGCAGTGAAAGGATTGCAGAAGGCTCCTATAATTCACCCCTCCACTTT.

V gene TRBV5-6 combines with J gene TRBJ2-2; D may be TRBD2 (5 bases). From germline, CDR1 is SGHDT and CDR2 YYEEEE. The CDR3 runs to 17 residues. The V and J ends lost 2 bases and 3 bases respectively, with 17 bases between them. The CDR3 coding sequence is TGTGCCAGCAGCTTCACCACGGGGTATGGGGACACCGGGGAGCTGTTTTTT. Translation gives CASSFTTGYGDTGELFF.

This chain connects TRBV18 to TRBJ1-1, with TRBD1 matching over 8 bases. V was pared by 1 base and J by 3 bases, with 1 base of the junction left unmatched. Per germline, CDR1 KGHSH and CDR2 LQKENI. The CDR3 consists of 14 residues. Here the CDR3 reads CASSPQDRDTEAFF. CDR3 coding DNA: TGTGCCAGCTCACCACAGGACAGGGACACTGAAGCTTTCTTT.

This chain joins TRBV7-9 and TRBJ2-1, with a tentative D call TRBD1 (6 bases). Germline-derived CDR1 and CDR2 are SEHNR and FQNEAQ (reference sequence). V was cut by 1 base and J by 8 bases, with 18 bases left in between. CDR3 length: 16 amino acids. CDR3 nucleotide sequence: TGTGCCAGCAGCTTAGTTCTCCTGCAGGGGTCCGATGAGCAGTTCTTC. As protein: CASSLVLLQGSDEQFF.

This clone was picked up a small number of times. The chain uses TRBV28 and TRBJ2-7; D unclear. Germline V gene data show CDR1 as MDHEN and CDR2 as SYDVKM. The CDR3 length is 12 residues. The V end lost 11 bases, the J end lost 0 bases, and 11 bases lay between the germline ends. The CDR3 nucleotides are TGTGCCGAGGCTAGGAGCTCCTACGAGCAGTACTTC. Translating gives CAEARSSYEQYF.

This rearrangement joins TRBV7-6 to TRBJ2-3; D is unresolved. The CDR3 length is 15 residues. V gave up 2 bases and J gave up 1 base, with 10 bases separating them. CDR1 and CDR2 from the germline V gene are SGHVS and FNYEAQ. The CDR3: CASSLWASGTDTQYF. CDR3 DNA sequence: TGTGCCAGCAGCTTATGGGCGTCTGGCACAGATACGCAGTATTTT.

This chain links TRBV29-1 with TRBJ2-3; D remains ambiguous. The V end lost 6 bases, the J end lost 6 bases, and 13 bases lay between the germline ends. This CDR3 is built from 12 residues. Germline loops: CDR1 SQVTM, CDR2 ANQGSEA. The CDR3 sequence: CSVAVATDTQYF. The CDR3 nucleotides are TGCAGCGTCGCTGTCGCTACGGATACGCAGTATTTT.

As DNA, the CDR3 is TGTGCCAGCAGCAACGGACAGAACTATGGCTACACCTTC. Its translation: CASSNGQNYGYTF. The chain couples TRBV7-9 to TRBJ1-2, with D possibly matching TRBD1 (6 bases). CDR3 size: 13 residues. V dropped 5 bases and J dropped 2 bases, with 9 bases sitting between them. CDR1 and CDR2 from the germline V gene are SEHNR and FQNEAQ (reference sequence).

The genes are TRBV12-3 or TRBV12-4 and TRBJ1-1; possibly TRBD1 for D (6 bases). The ends were cut back, 5 bases at V and 5 bases at J, with 12 bases in the middle. The CDR3 is 13 residues long. In nucleotides, the CDR3 is TGTGCCAGCAGTCTCACCGGGACAACTGAAGCTTTCTTT. It encodes CASSLTGTTEAFF.

The chain recombines TRBV7-3 with TRBJ2-2; TRBD1 agrees at 7 bases. The V gene's germline CDR1 is SGHTA and CDR2 FQGTGA. Unmatched junction bases numbered 3, after V lost 1 base and J lost 1 base. CDR3 length: 16 amino acids. CDR3 protein: CASSLIGGRNTGELFF. The DNA for the CDR3 is TGTGCCAGCAGCTTAATAGGGGGCCGGAACACCGGGGAGCTGTTTTTT.

This clone was detected only once. This chain links TRBV28 with TRBJ1-1, with 7 nucleotides matching TRBD1. The CDR3 totals 13 residues. Germline CDR1 is MDHEN and CDR2 is SYDVKM. The V segment lost 5 bases and the J segment 8 bases; nucleotides outside the gene matches: 8. The CDR3 protein is CASSAPTGKEAFF. DNA for the CDR3: TGTGCCAGCAGTGCCCCGACAGGGAAGGAAGCTTTCTTT. Using reference TRBV28 and TRBJ1-1 for the parts outside the CDR3, the full variable domain is DVKVTQSSRYLVKRTGEKVFLECVQDMDHENMFWYRQDPGLGLRLIYFSYDVKMKEKGDIPEGYSVSREKKERFSLILESASTNQTSMYLCASSAPTGKEAFFGQGTRLTVV.

The CDR3: CASSLGQDQAFF. The CDR3 bases are TGCGCCAGCAGCTTGGGACAGGACCAAGCTTTCTTT. V usage is TRBV5-1 and J usage is TRBJ1-1; maybe TRBD1 (6 bases). V lost 0 bases, J lost 9 bases, and 9 bases lay in between. The CDR3 loop spans 12 amino acids. Per germline, CDR1 SGHRS and CDR2 YFSETQ.

J is TRBJ2-1 and V is TRBV27; D is undetermined. The CDR3 totals 13 residues. Germline loops: CDR1 MNHEY, CDR2 SMNVEV (reference sequence). The V end lost 3 bases, the J end lost 4 bases, and 7 bases lay between the germline ends. CDR3 bases: TGTGCCAGCAGTTTTGCTCTTTACAATGAGCAGTTCTTC. This gives the protein CASSFALYNEQFF.

The rearrangement uses TRBV19 and TRBJ1-1, with D uncertain. The CDR3 loop spans 14 amino acids. Between the trimmed V and J ends, which lost 7 bases and 5 bases, there was a span of 17 bases. CDR1 and CDR2 (germline): LNHDA, SQIVND (reference sequence). The CDR3, as DNA: TGTGCCAGTACCTCCTCTATTCAGGCAACTGAAGCTTTCTTT. It encodes CASTSSIQATEAFF.

The V and J genes are TRBV5-1 and TRBJ2-1; 11 bases agree with TRBD2. CDR1 and CDR2 (germline): SGHRS, YFSETQ. Losses at the gene ends were 0 bases for V and 8 bases for J; bases not matched to a gene: 10. The CDR3 contains 17 residues. The CDR3 nucleotides are TGCGCCAGCAGCTTGGACTCTACTAGCGGGAGTACGCATGAGCAGTTCTTC. Translation gives CASSLDSTSGSTHEQFF.

This clone has a single count. V is TRBV27 and J is TRBJ2-1, with D perhaps assigned TRBD1 or TRBD2 (5 bases each). Per the germline V gene, CDR1 is MNHEY and CDR2 is SMNVEV (reference sequence). Trimming shortened V by 6 bases and J by 6 bases, and 9 bases separated the two germline ends. The CDR3 has 12 residues. CDR3 protein: CASRPGGNEQFF. CDR3 sequence (DNA): TGTGCCAGCAGGCCTGGGGGCAATGAGCAGTTCTTC.

The rearrangement joins TRBV10-3 to TRBJ1-6; 9 bases agree with TRBD1. The V gene's germline CDR1 is ENHRY and CDR2 SYGVKD. The CDR3 contains 15 residues. With 6 bases clipped from V and 5 bases from J, the junction kept 5 bases outside the gene matches. The CDR3 here is CAIRGQGDNNSPLHF. CDR3 in DNA: TGTGCCATCAGGGGACAGGGAGATAATAATTCACCCCTCCACTTT.

This chain joins TRBV5-1 and TRBJ2-1; possibly TRBD1 or TRBD2 for D (6 bases each). From germline, CDR1 is SGHRS and CDR2 YFSETQ. This CDR3 is 16 amino acids long. V lost 0 bases, J lost 7 bases, and 17 bases lay in between. CDR3 in DNA: TGCGCCAGCAGCTTGGAAGCGGCGGGACAAGCGAATGAGCAGTTCTTC. Its translation is CASSLEAAGQANEQFF.